The 21 T cell receptor beta chains given below trace back to one sample, sequenced in a study of blood T cell repertoires in COVID-19. Clones were read by immunoSEQ multiplex PCR, and TCRdb kept only the in-frame ones, dropping some. Here the sample spans tens of thousands of clones, around nine tenths being singletons. The specimen was peripheral blood. These receptors originate from a woman aged 55-70 years with active COVID-19.

The J gene is TRBJ2-6, the V gene TRBV28, with D perhaps TRBD2 (5 bases). Germline-derived CDR1 and CDR2 are MDHEN and SYDVKM. This CDR3 contains 13 residues. The V end was cut by 6 bases, the J end by 15 bases, with 18 bases between. DNA of the CDR3: TGTGCCAGCAGACCCACGGGGAAGTGGGCCCTGACTTTC. Its protein product is CASRPTGKWALTF.

This CDR3 reads CASSSRDSYQPQHF. As DNA, the CDR3 is TGTGCCAGTAGTAGCCGGGACAGTTATCAGCCCCAGCATTTT. The genes are TRBV19 and TRBJ1-5; 7 positions match TRBD1. This CDR3 contains 14 residues. Germline V CDR1 and CDR2: LNHDA, SQIVND (reference sequence). Trimming cost V 4 bases and J 5 bases; bases outside gene matches: 5.

This clone occurred once. V gene TRBV19 combines with J gene TRBJ2-1; 7 nucleotides line up with TRBD2. V trimming: 5 bases; J trimming: 3 bases; junction bases outside the gene matches: 1. CDR3 length: 13 amino acids. The V gene's germline CDR1 is LNHDA and CDR2 SQIVND (reference sequence). The DNA for the CDR3 is TGTGCCAGTAGTCGGGACTACTACAATGAGCAGTTCTTC. Protein product: CASSRDYYNEQFF.

This clone has just one count. V gene TRBV7-8 combines with J gene TRBJ1-3; 7 bases agree with TRBD1. Germline V gene data show CDR1 as SGHVS and CDR2 as FQNEAQ. CDR3 length: 14 amino acids. With 3 bases clipped from V and 5 bases from J, the junction kept 4 bases outside the gene matches. This chain's CDR3 is CASSFDRDRNTIYF. CDR3 coding DNA: TGTGCCAGCAGCTTTGACAGGGACCGAAACACCATATATTTT.

V usage is TRBV6-2 or TRBV6-3 and J usage is TRBJ2-5; 7 nucleotides match TRBD1. CDR1 and CDR2 (germline): MNHEY, SVGEGT. The CDR3 length is 14 residues. V was pared by 6 bases and J by 7 bases, with 11 bases of the junction left unmatched. This CDR3 reads CASSLGTVSGTQYF. The CDR3 nucleotides read TGTGCCAGCAGCCTCGGGACAGTGTCGGGGACCCAGTACTTC.

The rearrangement links TRBV25-1 to TRBJ2-7; no reliable D call. The CDR3 consists of 12 residues. The germline V and J ends were trimmed by 4 bases and 5 bases, with 9 bases remaining between them. Germline CDR1 reads MGHDK; CDR2 reads SYGVNS. CDR3 protein: CASSVAHNEQYF. For the CDR3, the DNA is TGTGCCAGCAGTGTGGCCCACAACGAGCAGTACTTC.

V and J are TRBV11-3 and TRBJ2-1; 11 bases line up with TRBD1. Trimming removed 3 bases from V and 6 bases from J; junction bases left unmatched: 7. Germline CDR1 reads SGHNT; CDR2 reads YENEEA. This CDR3 region has 16 residues. The CDR3 sequence is CASSFGQGAKVNEQFF. The CDR3 region has the DNA TGTGCCAGCAGCTTTGGACAGGGGGCCAAAGTCAATGAGCAGTTCTTC.

The chain employs TRBV2 and TRBJ1-1; 7 bases line up with TRBD1. V shed 4 bases and J 6 bases; nucleotides not matched to a gene: 5. The CDR3 is 13 amino acids. CDR1 and CDR2 (germline): SNHLY, FYNNEI. CDR3 loop: CASSADREAEAFF. The CDR3 DNA reads as TGTGCCAGCAGTGCCGACAGGGAAGCTGAAGCTTTCTTT.

V and J are TRBV18 and TRBJ1-2; TRBD1 matches 7 bases. Germline V gene lookup returns CDR1 KGHSH and CDR2 LQKENI. V lost 2 bases, J lost 8 bases, and 5 bases stayed unmatched. This CDR3 is 13 amino acids long. The CDR3 reads CASSPGTGVGYTF. CDR3 sequence (DNA): TGTGCCAGCTCACCAGGCACAGGGGTCGGCTACACCTTC.

The chain is built from TRBV7-6 and TRBJ2-1, with 11 bases aligning to TRBD2. Germline V lookup: CDR1 SGHVS, CDR2 FNYEAQ. This CDR3 contains 19 residues. V lost 2 bases to trimming and J lost 0 bases; unmatched junction nucleotides: 9. CDR3 amino acids: CASSLSLAGGPSSYNEQFF. The CDR3 nucleotides read TGTGCCAGCAGCTTATCGCTAGCGGGGGGTCCTAGCTCCTACAATGAGCAGTTCTTC.

The J gene is TRBJ2-7, the V gene TRBV5-4; D is possibly TRBD2 (6 bases). Germline assignment: CDR1 SGHNT and CDR2 YYREEE (reference sequence). Trimming removed 1 base at V and 3 bases at J, with 8 bases between. The CDR3 is 13 residues long. In DNA, the CDR3 is TGTGCCAGCAGCTTGACTAGCCGCTACGAGCAGTACTTC. This gives the protein CASSLTSRYEQYF.

The V call is TRBV7-6, the J call TRBJ2-3; D might be TRBD2 (5 bases). This CDR3 contains 19 residues. Germline V gene data show CDR1 as SGHVS and CDR2 as FNYEAQ. V gave up 1 base and J gave up 6 bases, with 26 bases separating them. The CDR3 is CASSLGVLAGSAAGDTQYF. In DNA, the CDR3 is TGTGCCAGCAGCTTAGGGGTTCTTGCGGGTTCTGCCGCTGGGGATACGCAGTATTTT.

This clone appeared a single time. The CDR3 DNA reads as TGTGCCAGCAGTGACTCCCCACGGGTAGCGGGGGGTACCAATGAGCAGTTCTTC. Amino acid sequence: CASSDSPRVAGGTNEQFF. The J gene is TRBJ2-1, the V gene TRBV6-4; 10 nucleotides line up with TRBD2. Germline-derived CDR1 and CDR2 are MRHNA and SNTAGT. The junction had 11 bases not matched to a gene; V was cut back by 0 bases and J by 6 bases. CDR3 length equals 18 residues.

This chain uses TRBV1 with TRBJ1-3; the D segment call TRBD1 is taken from the table without a DNA check. TRBV1 is an annotated pseudogene. The CDR3 runs 16 residues. The CDR3 DNA reads as TGCACCAGCAGCCAGTCGCTGGGGCTCTGTGGAAACACCATATATTTT. Amino acids: CTSSQSLGLCGNTIYF.

V usage is TRBV2 and J usage is TRBJ2-1; 7 positions match TRBD1. CDR1 and CDR2 (germline): SNHLY, FYNNEI. The V gene end was trimmed by 4 bases and the J gene end by 12 bases; junction bases not matched to a gene: 6. The CDR3 spans 12 residues. The CDR3 DNA is TGTGCCAGCAGTGTAGGGGGCGCGGGGCAGTTCTTC. Translating gives CASSVGGAGQFF.

In this sample, this clone turned up once. Sequence at one end of the junction differs from germline and may be a read error. The chain recombines TRBV4-1 with TRBJ2-1, with TRBD2 matching over 7 bases. The CDR3 is made up of 16 amino acids. Germline CDR1 reads MGHRA; CDR2 reads YSYEKL. CDR3 nucleotides: TGCGCCAGCAGCCAAGATCCCGGTGGTAGCGGGTCGCTAGCGATCTTC. Amino acids: CASSQDPGGSGSLAIF.

The V and J genes are TRBV19 and TRBJ2-5; D remains ambiguous. Trimming stripped 5 bases from V and 4 bases from J, with 20 bases between. The CDR3 contains 16 residues. Germline-derived CDR1 and CDR2 are LNHDA and SQIVND (reference sequence). The CDR3 sequence: CASSRGGDPERETQYF. The CDR3 DNA is TGTGCCAGTAGTCGTGGCGGAGACCCCGAACGAGAGACCCAGTACTTC.

This rearrangement joins TRBV4-3 to TRBJ1-2, with D possibly TRBD1 on 6 matching bases. Germline CDR1 is LGHNA and CDR2 is YSLEER. The CDR3 totals 16 residues. Between the trimmed V and J ends, which lost 0 bases and 7 bases, there was a span of 18 bases. The CDR3 DNA reads as TGCGCCAGCAGCCAAGAGGATAGGAGCAGGGGCTTTGGCTACACCTTC. It translates to CASSQEDRSRGFGYTF.

The chain has TRBV5-6 and TRBJ1-2, with D tentatively TRBD1 (5 bases). V was pared by 4 bases and J by 4 bases, with 11 bases between. This CDR3 spans 13 amino acids. Germline V gives CDR1 SGHDT, CDR2 YYEEEE. The CDR3 protein is CASSPGGAYGYTF. As DNA, the CDR3 is TGTGCCAGCAGCCCCGGAGGGGCCTATGGCTACACCTTC.

V is TRBV10-3 and J is TRBJ1-3; 9 nucleotides line up with TRBD1. Germline CDR1 and CDR2: ENHRY and SYGVKD. With 11 bases clipped from V and 4 bases from J, the junction kept 6 bases outside the gene matches. This CDR3 has 13 amino acids. This CDR3 reads CAVRGTGGNTIYF. CDR3 DNA sequence: TGTGCCGTCCGGGGGACAGGGGGAAACACCATATATTTT.

This clone was counted a few times. The gene calls are TRBV27 and TRBJ2-7; D unresolved. Looked up from germline, CDR1 is MNHEY and CDR2 is SMNVEV (reference sequence). V shed 0 bases and J shed 2 bases, with 11 bases lying between them. There are 15 residues in the CDR3. The CDR3 sequence: CASSLSPSPAYEQYF. In nucleotides, the CDR3 is TGTGCCAGCAGTTTATCTCCATCCCCGGCCTACGAGCAGTACTTC.